This T cell receptor beta chain derives from a study of blood T cell repertoires in COVID-19. The CDR3 runs 17 residues. CDR1 is KGHSH and CDR2 is LQKENI in the germline V gene. Trimming cost V 1 base and J 8 bases; bases outside gene matches: 8. This table comes from immunoSEQ multiplex PCR, and its TCRdb copy is limited to in-frame clones, with some not included. This table holds roughly 340,000 clones, around 87% found once. The source of this sequence is a man in his forties or fifties in a cohort exposed to, infected with or recovered from COVID-19 (not recorded which). This chain connects TRBV18 to TRBJ1-4; TRBD1 matches 12 bases. Sequenced material: PBMCs or T cells enriched from blood (not recorded which). CDR3 protein: CASSPQLGQGAVEKLFF. CDR3 coding DNA: TGTGCCAGCTCACCACAACTGGGACAGGGGGCAGTCGAAAAACTGTTTTTT.